This record looks at one T cell receptor beta chain sequence and its context. This sample is drawn from a study of blood T cell repertoires in COVID-19. Study-level information: Some COVID-19 samples were acute and others convalescent; all came from the United States, Italy and Spain. In each case, the material was cDNA or gDNA derived from T cells, B-cell-depleted T cells, or PBMCs.

In the source study's methods: Using reference gene primer amplification, nucleated cell counts were estimated. Sequenced by immunoSEQ multiplex PCR; TCRdb stores in-frame clones only, minus some. The DNA was the basis for D and trimming; V, J and clone size are from that table. The table has around 220,000 clones, about nine tenths seen once. Per the germline V gene, CDR1 is LNHNV and CDR2 is YYDKDF (reference sequence). This CDR3 has 11 amino acids. V lost 0 bases and J lost 8, with 2 bases in between. This clonotype was obtained from a woman aged 25 to 39 with acute COVID-19. Sequenced: PBMCs or T cells enriched from blood (not recorded which). This chain uses TRBV15 with TRBJ2-1; D gene ambiguous. CDR3 protein: CATSRDDEQFF. The CDR3 DNA reads TGTGCCACCAGCAGAGACGATGAGCAGTTCTTC.